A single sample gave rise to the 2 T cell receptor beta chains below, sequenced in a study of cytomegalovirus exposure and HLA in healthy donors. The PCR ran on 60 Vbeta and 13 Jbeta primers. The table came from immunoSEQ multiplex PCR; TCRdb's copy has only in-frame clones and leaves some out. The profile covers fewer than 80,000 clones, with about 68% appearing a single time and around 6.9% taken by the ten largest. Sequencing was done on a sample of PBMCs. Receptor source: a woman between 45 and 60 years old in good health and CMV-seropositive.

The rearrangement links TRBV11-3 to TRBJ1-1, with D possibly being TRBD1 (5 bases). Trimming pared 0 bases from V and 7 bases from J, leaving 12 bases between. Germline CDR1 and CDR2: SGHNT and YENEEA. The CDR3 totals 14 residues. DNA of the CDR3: TGTGCCAGCAGCTTAGATCATGGCGGGGGTGAAGCTTTCTTT. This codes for CASSLDHGGGEAFF.

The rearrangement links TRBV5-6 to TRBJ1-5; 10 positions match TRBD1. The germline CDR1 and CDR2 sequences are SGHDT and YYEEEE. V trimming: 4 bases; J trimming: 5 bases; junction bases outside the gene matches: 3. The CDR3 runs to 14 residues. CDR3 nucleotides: TGTGCCAGCAGCCGTGGGACAGGGGATCAGCCCCAGCATTTT. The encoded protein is CASSRGTGDQPQHF.